This TCR beta chain was identified in a study of Graves' ophthalmopathy and Graves' hyperthyroidism. TCR beta CDR3 amplification used RNA transcripts. The workflow started with a first-round RT-PCR run with HTBI primers and then moved on to a second-round multiplex PCR. TCRdb reprocessed the multiplex PCR reads with MiXCR, giving one entry per CDR3 protein. The profile shows 600,000 to 650,000 distinct CDR3 sequences, about 20% of them singletons. The CDR3 runs to 15 residues. Looked up from germline, CDR1 is MNHEY and CDR2 is SVGEGT. Trimming left V 7 bases short and J 4 bases short, with 17 bases between. Included hyperthyroidism patients were aged 18 to 65 and newly diagnosed (under 2 months' duration). Symptoms, serum thyroxine and TRAb, thyroid ultrasound, and orbital computed tomography formed the diagnostic basis.

This sequence was found in a woman between 18 and 30 years old with stable Graves' hyperthyroidism. Some clones in this sample may be carry-over from other donors' samples. The chain couples TRBV6-2 or TRBV6-3 to TRBJ1-5, with D unresolved. The sample was peripheral blood. DNA for the CDR3: TGTGCCAGCAACAGACGGGGAGTATGGAATCAGCCCCAGCATTTT. Protein product: CASNRRGVWNQPQHF.